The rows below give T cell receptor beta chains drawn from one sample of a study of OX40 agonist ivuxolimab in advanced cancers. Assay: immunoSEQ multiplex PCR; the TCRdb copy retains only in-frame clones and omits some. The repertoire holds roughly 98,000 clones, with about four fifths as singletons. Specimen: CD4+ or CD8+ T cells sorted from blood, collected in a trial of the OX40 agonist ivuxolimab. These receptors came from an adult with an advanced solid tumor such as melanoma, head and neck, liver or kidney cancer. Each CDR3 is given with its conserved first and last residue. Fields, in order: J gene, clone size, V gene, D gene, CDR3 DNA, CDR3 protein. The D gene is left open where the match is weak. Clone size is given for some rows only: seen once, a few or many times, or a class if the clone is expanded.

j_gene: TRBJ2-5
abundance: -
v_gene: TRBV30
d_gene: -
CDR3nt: TGTGCCTGGTGCCCAGGGAGCCAAGAGACCCAGTACTTC
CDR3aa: CAWCPGSQETQYF

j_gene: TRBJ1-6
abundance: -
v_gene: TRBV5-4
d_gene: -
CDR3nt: TGTGCCAGCAGCTCGTTGGACAGTCAGGCACCCCTCCACTTT
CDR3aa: CASSSLDSQAPLHF

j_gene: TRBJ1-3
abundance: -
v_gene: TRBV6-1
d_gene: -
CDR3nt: TGTGCCAGCAGTTCTCGAGGAGGGGATGGAAACACCATATATTTT
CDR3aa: CASSSRGGDGNTIYF

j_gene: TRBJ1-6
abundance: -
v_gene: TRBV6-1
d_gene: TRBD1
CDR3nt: TGTGCCAGCAGTGTTGCCGGGACAGATAATTCACCCCTCCACTTT
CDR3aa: CASSVAGTDNSPLHF

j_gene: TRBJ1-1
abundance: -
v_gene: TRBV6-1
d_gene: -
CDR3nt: TGTGCCAGCGCGAGGGGGAGGGAGCCCCCGACTGAAGCTTTCTTT
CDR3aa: CASARGREPPTEAFF

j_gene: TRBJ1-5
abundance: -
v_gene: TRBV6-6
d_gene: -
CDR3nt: TGTGCCAGCAGTCTGGCCGACGGGGGTCAGCCCCAGCATTTT
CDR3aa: CASSLADGGQPQHF

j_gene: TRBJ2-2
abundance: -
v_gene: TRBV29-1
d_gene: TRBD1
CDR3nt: TGCAGCATCTCTCGGACAGGGGACACCGGGGAGCTGTTTTTT
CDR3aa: CSISRTGDTGELFF

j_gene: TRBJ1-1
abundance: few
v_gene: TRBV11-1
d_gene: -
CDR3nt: TGTGCCAGCAGCTTAGCCCTTTATGAGGTGAACACTGAAGCTTTCTTT
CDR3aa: CASSLALYEVNTEAFF

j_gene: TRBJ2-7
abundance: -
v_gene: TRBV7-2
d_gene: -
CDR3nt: TGTGCCAGCAGCTTTTTTCCTGGGAACGAGCAGTACTTC
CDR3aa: CASSFFPGNEQYF

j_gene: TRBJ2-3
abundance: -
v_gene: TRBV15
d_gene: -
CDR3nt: TGTGCCACCAGCAGAGGGCAGCCTGGAGATACGCAGTATTTT
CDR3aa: CATSRGQPGDTQYF

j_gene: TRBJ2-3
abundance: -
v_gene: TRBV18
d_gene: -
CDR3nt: TGTGCCAGCTCACCTAGCACAGATACGCAGTATTTT
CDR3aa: CASSPSTDTQYF

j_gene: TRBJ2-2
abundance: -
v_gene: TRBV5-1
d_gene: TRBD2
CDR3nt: TGCGCCAGCAGCTTGGTAGCGGGAGAGGGGTCCGGGGAGCTGTTTTTT
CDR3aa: CASSLVAGEGSGELFF

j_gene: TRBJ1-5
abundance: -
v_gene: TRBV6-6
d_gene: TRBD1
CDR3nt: TGTGCCAGCAGCGAACAGGGGTTCCAGCCCCAGCATTTT
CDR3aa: CASSEQGFQPQHF

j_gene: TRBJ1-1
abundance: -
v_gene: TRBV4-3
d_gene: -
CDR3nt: TGCGCCAGCAGCCAAGATAGTGGGGACTATGGAGCTTTCTTT
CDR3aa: CASSQDSGDYGAFF

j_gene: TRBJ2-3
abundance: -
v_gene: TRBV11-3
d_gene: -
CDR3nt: TGTGCCAGCAGCTTTAGTGGCAGGGACACAGATACGCAGTATTTT
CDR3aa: CASSFSGRDTDTQYF

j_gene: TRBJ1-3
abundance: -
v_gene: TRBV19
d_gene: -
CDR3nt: TGTGCCATCAGGGGATCCGGAAACACCATATATTTT
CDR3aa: CAIRGSGNTIYF

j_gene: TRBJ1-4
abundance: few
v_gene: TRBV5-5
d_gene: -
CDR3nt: TGTGCCAGCAGCTTGGGGATTACGGGAGAAAAACTGTTTTTT
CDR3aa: CASSLGITGEKLFF

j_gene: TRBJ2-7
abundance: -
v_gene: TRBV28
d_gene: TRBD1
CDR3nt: TGTGCCAGCAGTTCCCTCAGGGGGCGCGTAATAAACGAGCAGTACTTC
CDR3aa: CASSSLRGRVINEQYF

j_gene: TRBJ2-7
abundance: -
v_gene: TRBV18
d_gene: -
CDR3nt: TGTGCCAGCTCACCGGGGGTGAACGAGCAGTACTTC
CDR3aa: CASSPGVNEQYF

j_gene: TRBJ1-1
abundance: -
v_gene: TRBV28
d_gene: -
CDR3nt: TGTGCCAGCAGTTTGGACAGACTGACGGGGGCTTTCTTT
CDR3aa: CASSLDRLTGAFF

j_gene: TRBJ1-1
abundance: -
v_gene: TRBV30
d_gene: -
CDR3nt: TGTGCCTGGAGTGGACTGACCCAAAACACTGAAGCTTTCTTT
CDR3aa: CAWSGLTQNTEAFF

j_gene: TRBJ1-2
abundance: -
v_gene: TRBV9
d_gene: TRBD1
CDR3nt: TGTGCCAGCAGCGTAGGTCCCCAGGGGGGAGGCTATGGCTACACCTTC
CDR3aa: CASSVGPQGGGYGYTF

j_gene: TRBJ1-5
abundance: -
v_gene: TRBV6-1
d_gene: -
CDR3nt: TGTGCCAGCAGTGAAGTGGTCGCCGGGGGACAGCCCCAGCATTTT
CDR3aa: CASSEVVAGGQPQHF

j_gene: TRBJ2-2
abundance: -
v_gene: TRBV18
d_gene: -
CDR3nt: TGTGCCAGCTCAGCCGTACAGATTACGAGCACCGGGGAGCTGTTTTTT
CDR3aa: CASSAVQITSTGELFF

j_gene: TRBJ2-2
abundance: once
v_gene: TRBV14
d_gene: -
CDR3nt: TGTGCCAGCAGCCAAGCTCGCACTCAAGCTAACACCGGGGAGCTGTTTTTT
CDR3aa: CASSQARTQANTGELFF

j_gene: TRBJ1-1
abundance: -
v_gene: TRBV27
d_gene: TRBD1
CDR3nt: TGTGCCAGCAGTTCATACAGGGGCGCTGAAGCTTTCTTT
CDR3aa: CASSSYRGAEAFF

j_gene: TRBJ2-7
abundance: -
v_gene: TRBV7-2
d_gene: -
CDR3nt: TGTGCCAGCAGCTTTGGCTCCGGGACCTACGAGCAGTACTTC
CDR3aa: CASSFGSGTYEQYF

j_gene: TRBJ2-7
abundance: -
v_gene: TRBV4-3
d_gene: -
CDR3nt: TGCGCCAGCAGCCAATACAGTGGAGGCTCCTACGAGCAGTACTTC
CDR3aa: CASSQYSGGSYEQYF

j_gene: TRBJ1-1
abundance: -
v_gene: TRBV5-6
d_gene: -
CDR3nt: TGTGCCAGCAGCTTTGGGGGGCGAGAAGCTTTCTTT
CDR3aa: CASSFGGREAFF

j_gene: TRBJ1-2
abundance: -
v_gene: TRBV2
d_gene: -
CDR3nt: TGTGCCAGCAGCCGGGACACCGGCTACACCTTC
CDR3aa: CASSRDTGYTF

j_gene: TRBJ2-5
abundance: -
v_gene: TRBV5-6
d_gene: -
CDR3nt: TGTGCCAGCAGCTTGCGGGGTGCGGAGACCCAGTACTTC
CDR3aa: CASSLRGAETQYF

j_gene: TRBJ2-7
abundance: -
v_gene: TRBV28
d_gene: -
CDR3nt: TGTGCCAGCAGTTTGGGCCTCCAAAAGCAGTACTTC
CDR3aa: CASSLGLQKQYF

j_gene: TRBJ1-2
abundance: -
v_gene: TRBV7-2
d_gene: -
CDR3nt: TGTGCCAGCAGCCTAGATCGGACAGTCGGCAACACCTTC
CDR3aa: CASSLDRTVGNTF

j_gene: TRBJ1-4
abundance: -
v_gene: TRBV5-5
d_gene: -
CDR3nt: TGTGCCAGCAGCTTGGTAGAGGGGGAAAAACTGTTTTTT
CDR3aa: CASSLVEGEKLFF

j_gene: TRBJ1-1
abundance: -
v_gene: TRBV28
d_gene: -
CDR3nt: TGTGCCAGCAGTTTATTGGGTGGGAGAAACACTGAAGCTTTCTTT
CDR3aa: CASSLLGGRNTEAFF

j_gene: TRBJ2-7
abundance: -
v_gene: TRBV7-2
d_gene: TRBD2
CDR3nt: TGTGCCAGCAGCCCAAATAGCGGGGCTCAGGGGTACGAGCAGTACTTC
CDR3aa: CASSPNSGAQGYEQYF